The 18 T cell receptor beta chains below come from one sample, sequenced in a study of T cell changes during pregnancy in multiple sclerosis. Clones were read by immunoSEQ multiplex PCR, and TCRdb kept only the in-frame ones, dropping some. The data show around 57,000 clones, approximately 90% seen once. The specimen was peripheral blood, collected in the second trimester of pregnancy. The receptor source for this set is a female donor with multiple sclerosis, enrolled in a pregnancy study.

V and J are TRBV20-1 and TRBJ1-2; D not certain. Germline-derived CDR1 and CDR2 are DFQATT and SNEGSKA (reference sequence). With 6 bases removed from V and 4 bases from J, the gap between germline ends came to 3 bases. This CDR3 is built from 9 residues. CDR3 in DNA: TGCAGTGCCGGCTATGGCTACACCTTC. Residues: CSAGYGYTF.

The genes are TRBV7-3 and TRBJ2-1; maybe TRBD1 (6 bases). Trimming cost V 1 base and J 0 bases, with 10 bases left between them. Germline V gene sequence: CDR1 SGHTA, CDR2 FQGTGA. The CDR3 has 16 residues. The DNA for the CDR3 is TGTGCCAGCAGCTTAAGAGGGGGAAGCTCCTACAATGAGCAGTTCTTC. This codes for CASSLRGGSSYNEQFF.

This chain links TRBV7-2 with TRBJ1-2; a possible D gene is TRBD1 (5 bases). Germline V lookup: CDR1 SGHTA, CDR2 FQGNSA. This CDR3 has 14 residues. Deletions cut 1 base from V and 4 bases from J, with 10 bases between. The CDR3 region is CASSLGGAGYGYTF. The CDR3 DNA sequence: TGTGCCAGCAGCTTAGGCGGGGCGGGCTATGGCTACACCTTC.

This sequence joins TRBV18 and TRBJ2-1, with 11 bases fitting TRBD1. Per germline, CDR1 KGHSH and CDR2 LQKENI. The CDR3 extends over 16 amino acids. J lost 4 bases, V lost 0 bases, and 2 bases had no gene match. The CDR3 bases are TGTGCCAGCTCACCACCGGGACAGGGGGAATACAATGAGCAGTTCTTC. It yields the protein CASSPPGQGEYNEQFF.

This rearrangement joins TRBV11-3 to TRBJ2-1; the match to TRBD1 covers 9 bases. The junction had 5 bases not matched to a gene; V was cut back by 4 bases and J by 7 bases. Per the germline V gene, CDR1 is SGHNT and CDR2 is YENEEA. The CDR3 consists of 14 residues. The CDR3 DNA is TGTGCCAGCAGCTCAGGGACAGGGCCGAATGAGCAGTTCTTC. Protein product: CASSSGTGPNEQFF.

The rearrangement uses TRBV19 and TRBJ1-1; 8 nucleotides line up with TRBD1. Germline assignment: CDR1 LNHDA and CDR2 SQIVND (reference sequence). V trimming: 1 base; J trimming: 5 bases; junction bases outside the gene matches: 3. The CDR3 has 14 residues. The CDR3 here is CASSIVTGVTEAFF. CDR3 nucleotides: TGTGCCAGTAGTATAGTGACAGGGGTGACTGAAGCTTTCTTT.

The J gene is TRBJ1-4, the V gene TRBV2; no clear D. This CDR3 contains 12 residues. Germline CDR1 reads SNHLY; CDR2 reads FYNNEI. Deletions cut 11 bases from V and 8 bases from J, with 15 bases between. CDR3 nucleotides: TGTGCCCTCGGCGGGCAGGCCGAAAAACTGTTTTTT. This encodes CALGGQAEKLFF.

The gene calls are TRBV6-5 and TRBJ2-7, with 8 positions matching TRBD1. Germline CDR1 reads MNHEY; CDR2 reads SVGAGI. Trimming cost V 6 bases and J 0 bases; bases outside gene matches: 4. The CDR3 consists of 14 residues. The CDR3: CASRQDRDSYEQYF. CDR3 coding DNA: TGTGCCAGCAGACAGGACAGGGACTCCTACGAGCAGTACTTC.

The DNA of the CDR3 is TGCGCCAGCAGCCGAGGGAGGGAACTAAGCTACACCTTC. Protein sequence: CASSRGRELSYTF. The chain is built from TRBV4-3 and TRBJ1-2; no clear D gene. This CDR3 comprises 13 residues. The V end lost 4 bases, the J end lost 9 bases, and 15 bases lay between the germline ends. In germline, CDR1 is LGHNA, CDR2 YSLEER.

The chain has TRBV27 and TRBJ1-2; TRBD1 agrees at 10 bases. This CDR3 contains 13 residues. Per the germline V gene, CDR1 is MNHEY and CDR2 is SMNVEV (reference sequence). J was trimmed by 7 bases and V by 6 bases; bases with no gene match: 5. The CDR3 nucleotides read TGTGCCAGCAGGGACAGGGGGGCTGGTGGCTACACCTTC. Translating gives CASRDRGAGGYTF.

This chain connects TRBV4-1 to TRBJ2-1, with no clear D. V lost 0 bases and J 2 bases, leaving 5 bases between the germline ends. The CDR3 is made up of 14 amino acids. Germline CDR1 is MGHRA and CDR2 is YSYEKL. The CDR3 spells CASSQDRPYNEQFF. DNA for the CDR3: TGCGCCAGCAGCCAAGACAGGCCCTACAATGAGCAGTTCTTC.

The genes are TRBV19 and TRBJ1-2; D perhaps matches TRBD1 (5 bases). V lost 9 bases and J lost 6, with 26 bases in between. The CDR3 sequence is 16 residues long. CDR1 and CDR2 from the germline V gene are LNHDA and SQIVND (reference sequence). The CDR3: CASGGDARVGKDGYTF. The DNA of the CDR3 is TGTGCCAGCGGGGGGGACGCGAGGGTGGGGAAAGATGGCTACACCTTC. Variable domain in full (rest from reference TRBV19 and TRBJ1-2): DGGITQSPKYLFRKEGQNVTLSCEQNLNHDAMYWYRQDPGQGLRLIYYSQIVNDFQKGDIAEGYSVSREKKESFPLTVTSAQKNPTAFYLCASGGDARVGKDGYTFGSGTRLTVV.

Note on this clone: An end of the junction differs from the germline gene, which may be a read error. The chain employs TRBV5-4 and TRBJ1-6; the D gene is possibly TRBD1 (5 bases). CDR3 length: 16 amino acids. Germline V CDR1 and CDR2: SGHNT, YYREEE (reference sequence). CDR3 coding DNA: TGCGCCAGCAGCCAGTCCTCGGAGCGGGGGGGTTCACCCCTCCACTTT. This encodes CASSQSSERGGSPLHF.

Comments on this clone: One end of the junction fails to match germline, which may point to a read error. CDR3 nucleotide sequence: TGCGCCAGCAGTGAGTCTCTGGCCGCGGTCCGGGAGGTCTTC. Translation gives CASSESLAAVREVF. The chain links TRBV10-2 to TRBJ1-2; D remains unclear. Germline CDR1 is WSHSY and CDR2 is SAAADI. The CDR3 loop spans 14 amino acids.

The chain carries TRBV6-1 and TRBJ1-2, with TRBD1 identical over 7 bases. The CDR3 contains 15 residues. Trimming at V came to 6 bases and at J to 8 bases, leaving 15 bases not matched to a gene. The germline gives CDR1 MNHNS, CDR2 SASEGT. CDR3 in DNA: TGTGCCAGCAGGAGGGAATCACAGGGGCCCTCAGGCTACACCTTC. This encodes CASRRESQGPSGYTF.

The chain carries TRBV18 and TRBJ2-3, with 9 nucleotides matching TRBD1. Germline-derived CDR1 and CDR2 are KGHSH and LQKENI. Germline trimming cut 5 bases from V and 3 bases from J; bases unmatched to any gene: 9. This CDR3 is 16 amino acids long. The CDR3 protein is CASSSLPGQGTDTQYF. The CDR3, as DNA: TGTGCCAGCTCATCTCTACCGGGACAGGGTACAGATACGCAGTATTTT.

The chain employs TRBV7-8 and TRBJ1-2, with 8 bases fitting TRBD1. The CDR3 sequence is 15 residues long. V lost 5 bases and J lost 4; bases outside the gene matches: 9. Germline V gene lookup returns CDR1 SGHVS and CDR2 FQNEAQ. CDR3 residues: CASSPAGQGTYGYTF. Here the CDR3 DNA reads TGTGCCAGCAGCCCCGCCGGACAGGGCACCTATGGCTACACCTTC.

The J gene is TRBJ2-7, the V gene TRBV28, with TRBD1 matching 7 bases. The V gene's germline CDR1 is MDHEN and CDR2 SYDVKM. V gave up 8 bases and J gave up 5 bases; unmatched junction bases: 3. CDR3 length: 11 residues. CDR3 protein: CASADRDEQYF. The DNA of the CDR3 is TGTGCCAGCGCCGACAGGGACGAGCAGTACTTC.